This TCR beta chain appears in the sequencing data of a study of T cell changes during pregnancy in multiple sclerosis. The CDR3 is 14 residues long. V lost 5 bases and J lost 6; bases outside the gene matches: 6. Germline values: CDR1 SNHLY, CDR2 FYNNEI. The repertoire was sequenced with immunoSEQ multiplex PCR; TCRdb's copy has only in-frame clones and lacks some. The sample has 80,000 to 100,000 clones, approximately 90% seen once; the top ten hold around 0.76%. This rearrangement joins TRBV2 to TRBJ1-5; 8 nucleotides align to TRBD1. The TCR comes from a female donor in good health, enrolled as a control in a pregnancy study. The sequences come from peripheral blood, collected in the second trimester of pregnancy. CDR3 nucleotides: TGTGCCAGCAGTAAGGACAGGGCCCCTCAGCCCCAGCATTTT. Residues: CASSKDRAPQPQHF. The whole variable domain, remainder taken from reference TRBV2 and TRBJ1-5, is EPEVTQTPSHQVTQMGQEVILRCVPISNHLYFYWYRQILGQKVEFLVSFYNNEISEKSEIFDDQFSVERPDGSNFTLKIRSTKLEDSAMYFCASSKDRAPQPQHFGDGTRLSIL.